These T cell receptor beta chains were read from a single sample in a study of blood T cell repertoires in COVID-19. The table came from immunoSEQ multiplex PCR; TCRdb's copy has only in-frame clones and leaves some out. The data show around 200,000 clones, 85% to 90% seen once. Material: peripheral blood. The origin of the receptors is a woman aged 18-35 years who had recovered from COVID-19. Each CDR3 is given with its conserved first and last residue. The D gene is left open where the match is weak. Some rows have no size entry. The others give once, few or many, or a class for an expanded clone.

TRBD2,TRBJ2-3,TRBV20-1,once,TGCAGTGCTAGTAAAATGAGCGGGGTGGCCACAGATACGCAGTATTTT,CSASKMSGVATDTQYF
TRBD1,TRBJ1-3,TRBV9,NA,TGTGCCAGCAGCGTAGAACAGGGGAACACCATATATTTT,CASSVEQGNTIYF
TRBD1,TRBJ2-1,TRBV14,NA,TGTGCCAGCAGTCCCGGGACAGGGAAGCACAATGAGCAGTTCTTC,CASSPGTGKHNEQFF
TRBD2,TRBJ2-5,TRBV9,NA,TGTGCCAGCAGCGTAGGGGCTAGCGGGGACCATGAGACCCAGTACTTC,CASSVGASGDHETQYF
NA,TRBJ1-6,TRBV19,NA,TGTGCCAGTAGTACCCCCCCTGCTGGACTGATTTTT,CASSTPPAGLIF
NA,TRBJ2-3,TRBV7-2,NA,TGTGCCAGCACCACTACTCTCACAGATACGCAGTATTTT,CASTTTLTDTQYF
NA,TRBJ2-5,TRBV12-3/TRBV12-4,NA,TGTGCCAGCAGTGACATAGAGACCCAGTACTTC,CASSDIETQYF
NA,TRBJ2-2,TRBV11-3,NA,TGTGCCAGCAGCTTAGGGAGATCGTCCGGGGAGCTGTTTTTT,CASSLGRSSGELFF
TRBD1,TRBJ1-6,TRBV3-1/TRBV3-2,few,TGTGCCAGCGGGGACTACAGGGGGCTTGATTCACCCCTCCACTTT,CASGDYRGLDSPLHF
NA,TRBJ1-1,TRBV6-5,NA,TGTGCCAGCAGTTACTCGAGGGGGTTTTACGGCACTGAAGCTTTCTTT,CASSYSRGFYGTEAFF
NA,TRBJ1-5,TRBV10-3,NA,TGTGCCATTACCAGGGTTCTGGGACAGCCCCAGCATTTT,CAITRVLGQPQHF
NA,TRBJ1-5,TRBV6-6,NA,TGTGCCAGCAGTTTTACAGTCAATAGCAATCAGCCCCAGCATTTT,CASSFTVNSNQPQHF
NA,TRBJ2-3,TRBV6-2/TRBV6-3,NA,TGTGCCAGCAGTTACTCGGAGGGCACAGATACGCAGTATTTT,CASSYSEGTDTQYF
TRBD2,TRBJ2-3,TRBV7-2,NA,TGTGCCAGCAGGGAGACTAGCGGGACGTCAGATACGCAGTATTTT,CASRETSGTSDTQYF
TRBD1,TRBJ1-6,TRBV5-6,once,TGTGCCAGCAGTCCGACAGGGGGATACTCACCCCTCCACTTT,CASSPTGGYSPLHF
TRBD2,TRBJ2-5,TRBV30,NA,TGTGCCTGGAGCGGGGGGTGGGTTGAGACCCAGTACTTC,CAWSGGWVETQYF
TRBD1,TRBJ2-3,TRBV11-3,NA,TGTGCCAGCAGCCCAGGGGGTAGCACAGATACGCAGTATTTT,CASSPGGSTDTQYF
NA,TRBJ2-7,TRBV9,NA,TGTGCCAGCAGCGTAGGGTCTTACGAGGCAGCTAGGGGCGAGCAGTACTTC,CASSVGSYEAARGEQYF
NA,TRBJ1-3,TRBV5-5,NA,TGTGCCAGCAGCTTGGCTCCGGGGTACTTCTCTGGAAACACCATATATTTT,CASSLAPGYFSGNTIYF
NA,TRBJ1-2,TRBV13,NA,TGTGCCAGCAGCACGACCCACAGGGAACATGGCTACACCTTC,CASSTTHREHGYTF
NA,TRBJ1-5,TRBV10-3,NA,TGTGCCATCAGTGAATACAGTCATCAGCCCCAGCATTTT,CAISEYSHQPQHF
NA,TRBJ2-1,TRBV4-1,NA,TGCGCCAGCAGCCAAGCCCTGGACAGACCTTACAATGAGCAGTTCTTC,CASSQALDRPYNEQFF
TRBD2,TRBJ2-5,TRBV7-2,NA,TGTGCCAGCAGCTTCGGGGGGAGGGAGACCCAGTACTTC,CASSFGGRETQYF
NA,TRBJ1-2,TRBV6-5,NA,TGTGCCAGCAGTTCGCCTGTCGGGTCCGGCTATGGCTACACCTTC,CASSSPVGSGYGYTF
NA,TRBJ1-2,TRBV7-6,once,TGTGCCAGCAGCTCGACCCTGGGAGGCTATGGCTACACCTTC,CASSSTLGGYGYTF
NA,TRBJ2-1,TRBV7-9,NA,TGTGCCAGCAGCCTACATCCTAGCTCCTACAATGAGCAGTTCTTC,CASSLHPSSYNEQFF
TRBD2,TRBJ2-1,TRBV9,NA,TGTGCCAGCAGCTTCAGCGGGGGGGCGAGTGAGCAGTTCTTC,CASSFSGGASEQFF
NA,TRBJ2-5,TRBV11-3,NA,TGTGCCAGCAGCACGACGGGCAGCGGACAAGAGACCCAGTACTTC,CASSTTGSGQETQYF
NA,TRBJ1-4,TRBV20-1,NA,TGCAGTGCTAGTAGGCGTCGGGCTAATGAAAAACTGTTTTTT,CSASRRRANEKLFF
TRBD1,TRBJ2-6,TRBV18,NA,TGTGCCAGCTCACCAAATCAGGGGGCGATCGGGGCCAACGTCCTGACTTTC,CASSPNQGAIGANVLTF
TRBD1,TRBJ1-1,TRBV18,NA,TGTGCCAGCTCACCTGTAACAGGGGGCTCGTACACTGAAGCTTTCTTT,CASSPVTGGSYTEAFF
NA,TRBJ2-7,TRBV6-5,NA,TGTGCCAGCAGTTACTCTGGGGCAGGCTCCTACGAGCAGTACTTC,CASSYSGAGSYEQYF
NA,TRBJ1-1,TRBV4-1,NA,TGCGCCAGCAGCCGGACTACTTCGTCGAACACTGAAGCTTTCTTT,CASSRTTSSNTEAFF